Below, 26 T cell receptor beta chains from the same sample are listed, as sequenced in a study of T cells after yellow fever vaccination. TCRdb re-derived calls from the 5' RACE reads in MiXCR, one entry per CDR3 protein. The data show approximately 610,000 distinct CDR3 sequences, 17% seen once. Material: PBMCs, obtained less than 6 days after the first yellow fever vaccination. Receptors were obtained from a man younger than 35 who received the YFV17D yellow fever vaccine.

The CDR3 DNA sequence: TGTGCTAGTGGTTTGGATCTGGTGGGTACAGATACGCAGTATTTT. The encoded protein is CASGLDLVGTDTQYF. The rearrangement joins TRBV12-5 to TRBJ2-3; D gene ambiguous. Per the germline V gene, CDR1 is LGHNT and CDR2 is FRNRAP. This CDR3 region has 15 residues. V was trimmed by 1 base and J by 3 bases, leaving 11 bases between them.

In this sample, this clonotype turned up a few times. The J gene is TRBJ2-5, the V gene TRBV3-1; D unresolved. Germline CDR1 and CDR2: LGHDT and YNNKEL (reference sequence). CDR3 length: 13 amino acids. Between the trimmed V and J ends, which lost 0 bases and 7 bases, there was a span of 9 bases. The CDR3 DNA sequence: TGTGCCAGCAGCCAAGATCGGAGAGCGACCCAGTACTTC. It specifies CASSQDRRATQYF.

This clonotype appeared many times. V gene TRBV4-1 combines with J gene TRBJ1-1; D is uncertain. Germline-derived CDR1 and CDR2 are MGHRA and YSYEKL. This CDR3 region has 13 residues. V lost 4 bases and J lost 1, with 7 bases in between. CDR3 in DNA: TGCGCCAGCAGCCTCCTCTGGAACACTGAAGCTTTCTTT. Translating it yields CASSLLWNTEAFF.

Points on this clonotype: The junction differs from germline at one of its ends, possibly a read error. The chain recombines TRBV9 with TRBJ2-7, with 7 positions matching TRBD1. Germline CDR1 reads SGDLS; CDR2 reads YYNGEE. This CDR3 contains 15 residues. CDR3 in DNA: TGTGCCAGCAGCGAAACCGGGACAGCATATACGAGTCAGGACTTC. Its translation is CASSETGTAYTSQDF.

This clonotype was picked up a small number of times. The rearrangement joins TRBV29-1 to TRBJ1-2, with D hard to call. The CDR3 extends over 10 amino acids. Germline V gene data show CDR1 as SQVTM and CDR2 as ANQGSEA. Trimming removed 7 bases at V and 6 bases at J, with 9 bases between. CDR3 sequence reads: CSADGDGYTF. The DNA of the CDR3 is TGCAGCGCCGACGGTGATGGCTACACCTTC.

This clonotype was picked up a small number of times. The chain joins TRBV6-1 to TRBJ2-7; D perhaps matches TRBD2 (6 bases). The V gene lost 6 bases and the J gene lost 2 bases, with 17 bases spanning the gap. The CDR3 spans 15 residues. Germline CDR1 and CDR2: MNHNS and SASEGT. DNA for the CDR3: TGTGCCAGCAGCCTCGGGGGACGGACTACCTACGAGCAGTACTTC. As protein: CASSLGGRTTYEQYF.

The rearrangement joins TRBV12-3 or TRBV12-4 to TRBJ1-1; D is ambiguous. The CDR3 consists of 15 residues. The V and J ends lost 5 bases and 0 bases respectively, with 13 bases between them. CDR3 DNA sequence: TGTGCCAGCAGTCGGGAGACACTTATGAACACTGAAGCTTTCTTT. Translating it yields CASSRETLMNTEAFF.

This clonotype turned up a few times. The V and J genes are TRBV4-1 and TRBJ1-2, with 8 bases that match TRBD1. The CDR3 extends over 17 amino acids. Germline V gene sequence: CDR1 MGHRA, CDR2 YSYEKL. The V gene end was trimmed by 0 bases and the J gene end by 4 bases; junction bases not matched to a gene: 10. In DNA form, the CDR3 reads TGCGCCAGCAGCCAAGATCCGGCAGGGGGCCCTTTCTATGGCTACACCTTC. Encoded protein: CASSQDPAGGPFYGYTF.

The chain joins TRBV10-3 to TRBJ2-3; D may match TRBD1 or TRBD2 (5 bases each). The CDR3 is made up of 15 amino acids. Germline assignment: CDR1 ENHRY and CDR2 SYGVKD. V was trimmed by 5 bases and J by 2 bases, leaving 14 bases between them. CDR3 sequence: CAISPSTGATDTQYF. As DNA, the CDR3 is TGTGCCATCAGTCCGAGCACCGGGGCCACAGATACGCAGTATTTT.

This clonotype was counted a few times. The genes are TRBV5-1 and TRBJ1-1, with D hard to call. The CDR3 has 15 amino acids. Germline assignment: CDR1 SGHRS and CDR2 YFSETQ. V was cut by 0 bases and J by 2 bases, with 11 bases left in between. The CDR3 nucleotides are TGCGCCAGCAGCTTGGGTAGTGGGCGTAACACTGAAGCTTTCTTT. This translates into CASSLGSGRNTEAFF.

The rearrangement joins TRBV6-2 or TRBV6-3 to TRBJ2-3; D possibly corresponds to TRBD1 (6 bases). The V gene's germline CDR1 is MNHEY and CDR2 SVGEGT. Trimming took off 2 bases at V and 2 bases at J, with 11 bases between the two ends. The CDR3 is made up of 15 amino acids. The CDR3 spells CASSYAGVATDTQYF. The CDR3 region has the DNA TGTGCCAGCAGTTACGCAGGGGTTGCCACAGATACGCAGTATTTT.

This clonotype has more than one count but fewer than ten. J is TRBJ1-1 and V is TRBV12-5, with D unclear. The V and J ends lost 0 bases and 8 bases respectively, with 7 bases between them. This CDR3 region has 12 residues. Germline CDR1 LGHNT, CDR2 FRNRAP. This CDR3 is CASGLVPGEAFF. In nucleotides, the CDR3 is TGTGCTAGTGGTTTGGTGCCCGGAGAAGCTTTCTTT.

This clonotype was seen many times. The CDR3 protein is CASSYGAHNEQFF. The CDR3 coding sequence is TGTGCCAGCAGTTACGGGGCTCACAATGAGCAGTTCTTC. This chain connects TRBV6-2 or TRBV6-3 to TRBJ2-1; maybe TRBD1 (5 bases). Germline CDR1 is MNHEY and CDR2 is SVGEGT. The V end was cut by 2 bases, the J end by 5 bases, with 7 bases between. This CDR3 region has 13 residues.

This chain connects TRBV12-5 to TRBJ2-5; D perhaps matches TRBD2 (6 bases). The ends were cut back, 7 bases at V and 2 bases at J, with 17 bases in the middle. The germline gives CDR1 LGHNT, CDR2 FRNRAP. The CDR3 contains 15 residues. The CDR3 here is CASVSSGEGQETQYF. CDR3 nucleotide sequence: TGTGCTAGTGTATCTTCGGGGGAAGGTCAAGAGACCCAGTACTTC.

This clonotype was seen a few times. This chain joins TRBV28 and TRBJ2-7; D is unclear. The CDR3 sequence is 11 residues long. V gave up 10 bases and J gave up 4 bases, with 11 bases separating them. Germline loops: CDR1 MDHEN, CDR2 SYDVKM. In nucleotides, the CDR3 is TGTGCCACTTCTGGGCGTTACGAGCAGTACGTC. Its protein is CATSGRYEQYV.

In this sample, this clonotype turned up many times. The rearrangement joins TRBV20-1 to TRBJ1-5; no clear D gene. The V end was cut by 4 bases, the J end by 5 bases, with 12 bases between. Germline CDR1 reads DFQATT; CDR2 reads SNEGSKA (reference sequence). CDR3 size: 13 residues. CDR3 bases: TGCAGTGCTATATATGGCGGCGATCAGCCCCAGCATTTT. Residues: CSAIYGGDQPQHF.

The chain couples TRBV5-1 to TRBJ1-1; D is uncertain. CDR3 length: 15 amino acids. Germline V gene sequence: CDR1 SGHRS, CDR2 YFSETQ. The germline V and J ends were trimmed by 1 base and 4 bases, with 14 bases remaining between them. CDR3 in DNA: TGCGCCAGCAGCTTGACGTCCTCAGAGGGCACTGAAGCTTTCTTT. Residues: CASSLTSSEGTEAFF. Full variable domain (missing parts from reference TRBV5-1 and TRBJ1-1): KAGVTQTPRYLIKTRGQQVTLSCSPISGHRSVSWYQQTPGQGLQFLFEYFSETQRNKGNFPGRFSGRQFSNSRSEMNVSTLELGDSALYLCASSLTSSEGTEAFFGQGTRLTVV.

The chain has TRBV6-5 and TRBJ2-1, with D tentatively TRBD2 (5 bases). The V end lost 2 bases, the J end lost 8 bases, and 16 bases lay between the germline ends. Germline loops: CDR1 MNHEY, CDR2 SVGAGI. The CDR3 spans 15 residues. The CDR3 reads CASSYPGKNIDEQFF. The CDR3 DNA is TGTGCCAGCAGTTACCCGGGGAAGAATATCGATGAGCAGTTCTTC.

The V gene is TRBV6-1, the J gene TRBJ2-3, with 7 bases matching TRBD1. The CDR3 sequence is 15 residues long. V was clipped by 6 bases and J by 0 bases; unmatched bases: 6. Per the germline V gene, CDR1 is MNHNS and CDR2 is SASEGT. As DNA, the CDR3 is TGTGCCAGCAGCAAGACAGGGTCTAGCACAGATACGCAGTATTTT. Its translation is CASSKTGSSTDTQYF.

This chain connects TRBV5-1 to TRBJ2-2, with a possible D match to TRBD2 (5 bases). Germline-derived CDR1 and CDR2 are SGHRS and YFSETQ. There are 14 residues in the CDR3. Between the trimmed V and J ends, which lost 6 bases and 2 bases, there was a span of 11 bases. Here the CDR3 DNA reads TGCGCCAGCAATGGACTCATTAACACCGGGGAGCTGTTTTTT. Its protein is CASNGLINTGELFF. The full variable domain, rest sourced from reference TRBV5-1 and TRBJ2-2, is KAGVTQTPRYLIKTRGQQVTLSCSPISGHRSVSWYQQTPGQGLQFLFEYFSETQRNKGNFPGRFSGRQFSNSRSEMNVSTLELGDSALYLCASNGLINTGELFFGEGSRLTVL.

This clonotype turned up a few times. CDR3 nucleotide sequence: TGTGCCAGCAGTTACGGGCCCTCCTGGACAGACTATGGCTACACCTTC. Translation gives CASSYGPSWTDYGYTF. The genes are TRBV6-2 or TRBV6-3 and TRBJ1-2; perhaps TRBD1 as D (6 bases). Looked up from germline, CDR1 is MNHEY and CDR2 is SVGEGT. CDR3 length: 16 residues. Trimming shortened V by 2 bases and J by 3 bases, and 16 bases separated the two germline ends.

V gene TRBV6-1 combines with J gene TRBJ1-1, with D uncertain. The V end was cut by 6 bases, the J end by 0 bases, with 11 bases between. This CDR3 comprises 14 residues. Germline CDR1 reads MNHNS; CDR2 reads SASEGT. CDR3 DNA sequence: TGTGCCAGCAGGGTCGATGGATTGAACACTGAAGCTTTCTTT. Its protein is CASRVDGLNTEAFF.

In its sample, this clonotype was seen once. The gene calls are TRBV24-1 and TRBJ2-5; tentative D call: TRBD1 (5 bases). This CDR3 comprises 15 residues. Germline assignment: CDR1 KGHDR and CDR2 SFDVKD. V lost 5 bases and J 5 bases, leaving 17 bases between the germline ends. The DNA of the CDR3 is TGTGCCACCAGTGGGGCGTGGTCAGGGAAGGAGACCCAGTACTTC. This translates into CATSGAWSGKETQYF.

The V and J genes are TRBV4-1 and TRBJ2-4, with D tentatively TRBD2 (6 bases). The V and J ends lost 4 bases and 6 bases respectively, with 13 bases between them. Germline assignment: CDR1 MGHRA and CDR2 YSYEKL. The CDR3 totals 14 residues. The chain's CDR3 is CASSPYFGGNIQYF. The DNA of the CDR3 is TGCGCCAGCAGCCCCTACTTCGGGGGAAACATTCAGTACTTC.

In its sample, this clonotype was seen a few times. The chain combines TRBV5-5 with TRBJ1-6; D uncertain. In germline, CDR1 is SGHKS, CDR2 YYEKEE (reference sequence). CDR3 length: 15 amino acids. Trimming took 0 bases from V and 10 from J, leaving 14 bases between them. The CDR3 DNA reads TGTGCCAGCAGCTTGGAGGAGCCGACCAGCTCACCCCTCCACTTT. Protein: CASSLEEPTSSPLHF.

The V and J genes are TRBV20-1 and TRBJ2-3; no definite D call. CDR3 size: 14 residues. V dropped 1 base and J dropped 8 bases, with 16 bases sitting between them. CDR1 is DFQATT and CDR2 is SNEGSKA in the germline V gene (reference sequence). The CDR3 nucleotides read TGCAGTGCTAGAGTCGTCACCGGGTCTGGTACGCAGTATTTT. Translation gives CSARVVTGSGTQYF.